These 14 T cell receptor beta chains originate from one sample sequenced in a study of blood T cell repertoires in COVID-19. Profiling relied on immunoSEQ multiplex PCR, and the TCRdb table lists in-frame clones only, not all of them. The data show roughly 340,000 clones, roughly 86% seen once. Sample: PBMCs or T cells enriched from blood (not recorded which). These receptors originate from a man in his forties in a cohort exposed to, infected with or recovered from COVID-19 (not recorded which).

The rearrangement joins TRBV6-5 to TRBJ2-5; D is undetermined. The V gene's germline CDR1 is MNHEY and CDR2 SVGAGI. Trimming took 6 bases from V and 2 from J, leaving 7 bases between them. The CDR3 sequence is 12 residues long. The CDR3 loop reads CASRSLQETQYF. Written as DNA, the CDR3 is TGTGCCAGCAGATCCCTTCAAGAGACCCAGTACTTC.

The J gene is TRBJ2-1, the V gene TRBV27; TRBD2 agrees at 8 bases. Germline V gene data show CDR1 as MNHEY and CDR2 as SMNVEV (reference sequence). Trimming removed 0 bases from V and 12 bases from J; junction bases left unmatched: 1. This CDR3 region has 12 residues. DNA for the CDR3: TGTGCCAGCAGTTTATCCGGGAGGGGGCAGTTCTTC. Translating it yields CASSLSGRGQFF.

Note on this clone: Other DNA variants within this sample encode the same CDR3. The V and J genes are TRBV5-1 and TRBJ2-3, with a tentative D call TRBD1 (6 bases). The CDR3 runs 16 residues. CDR1 is SGHRS, CDR2 YFSETQ, per germline. Trimming took 0 bases from V and 2 from J, leaving 13 bases between them. This chain's CDR3 is CASSLEGRGNTDTQYF. The CDR3 bases are TGCGCCAGCAGCTTGGAAGGCAGGGGTAACACAGATACGCAGTATTTT.

The V gene is TRBV7-3, the J gene TRBJ2-2, with 8 bases fitting TRBD1. The germline CDR1 and CDR2 sequences are SGHTA and FQGTGA. The CDR3 sequence is 16 residues long. V shed 5 bases, J shed 5 bases, and the junction held 10 bases outside the gene matches. CDR3 coding DNA: TGTGCCAGCAGCCCGGGATTTACAGGGGGAACCGGGGAGCTGTTTTTT. It encodes CASSPGFTGGTGELFF.

The chain recombines TRBV3-1 (or the pseudogene TRBV3-2) with TRBJ1-6, with no clear D. The CDR3 is made up of 15 amino acids. Per germline, CDR1 LGHDT and CDR2 YNNKEL (reference sequence). The ends were cut back, 4 bases at V and 9 bases at J, with 16 bases in the middle. CDR3 nucleotide sequence: TGTGCCAGCAGCCTAGGAACGCGAGGGTTTTCACCCCTCCACTTT. This sequence encodes CASSLGTRGFSPLHF.

This clone was observed once. CDR3 amino acids: CASSQGLARSSYNEQFF. DNA of the CDR3: TGCGCCAGCAGCCAAGGACTAGCGCGTAGCTCCTACAATGAGCAGTTCTTC. J is TRBJ2-1 and V is TRBV4-1; 8 bases align to TRBD2. This CDR3 is built from 17 residues. Germline loops: CDR1 MGHRA, CDR2 YSYEKL. J gave up 0 bases and V 1 base, and 5 bases lay outside the gene matches.

This chain links TRBV28 with TRBJ1-5, with TRBD1 identical over 9 bases. The V gene end was trimmed by 4 bases and the J gene end by 0 bases; junction bases not matched to a gene: 13. Germline V lookup: CDR1 MDHEN, CDR2 SYDVKM. The CDR3 runs 19 residues. Written as DNA, the CDR3 is TGTGCCAGCAGTTCGGACAGGGGCCGCCTATCCTATAGCAATCAGCCCCAGCATTTT. Its translation is CASSSDRGRLSYSNQPQHF. Full variable domain (missing parts from reference TRBV28 and TRBJ1-5): DVKVTQSSRYLVKRTGEKVFLECVQDMDHENMFWYRQDPGLGLRLIYFSYDVKMKEKGDIPEGYSVSREKKERFSLILESASTNQTSMYLCASSSDRGRLSYSNQPQHFGDGTRLSIL.

The V call is TRBV5-1, the J call TRBJ2-1; 10 bases are shared with TRBD2. Trimming took 0 bases from V and 7 from J; bases not matched to a gene: 4. Germline loops: CDR1 SGHRS, CDR2 YFSETQ. The CDR3 loop spans 15 amino acids. The CDR3 region has the DNA TGCGCCAGCAGCTTGGTCCCTAGCGGGAGAAATGAGCAGTTCTTC. Its translation is CASSLVPSGRNEQFF.

The chain has TRBV18 and TRBJ1-1; D possibly corresponds to TRBD1 (6 bases). Trimming took off 3 bases at V and 5 bases at J, with 16 bases between the two ends. The CDR3 runs to 15 residues. Germline V gene data show CDR1 as KGHSH and CDR2 as LQKENI. In nucleotides, the CDR3 is TGTGCCAGCTCACCTTCCGGGACACCGGTTACTGAAGCTTTCTTT. Protein product: CASSPSGTPVTEAFF.

The chain recombines TRBV12-5 with TRBJ2-7; 13 positions match TRBD2. CDR1 LGHNT and CDR2 FRNRAP come from the germline V gene. The CDR3 length is 15 residues. V shed 6 bases and J 3 bases; nucleotides not matched to a gene: 5. CDR3 loop: CASGPGLAGDYEQYF. As DNA, the CDR3 is TGTGCTAGTGGCCCAGGACTAGCGGGAGACTACGAGCAGTACTTC.

The chain has TRBV6-5 and TRBJ1-2, with TRBD1 matching 7 bases. Trimming took 7 bases from V and 5 from J; bases not matched to a gene: 7. CDR3 length: 13 amino acids. Germline loops: CDR1 MNHEY, CDR2 SVGAGI. The CDR3 loop is CASNPTGRYGYTF. CDR3 sequence (DNA): TGTGCCAGCAATCCGACAGGGCGGTATGGCTACACCTTC.

The chain joins TRBV7-9 to TRBJ1-1; TRBD1 aligns across 7 bases. Germline-derived CDR1 and CDR2 are SEHNR and FQNEAQ (reference sequence). V trimming: 1 base; J trimming: 5 bases; junction bases outside the gene matches: 7. This CDR3 has 15 amino acids. CDR3 amino acids: CASSLGPGGRTEAFF. The CDR3 region has the DNA TGTGCCAGCAGCTTAGGCCCAGGGGGAAGGACTGAAGCTTTCTTT.

The rearrangement uses TRBV19 and TRBJ2-1, with TRBD1 matching 7 bases. The CDR3 loop spans 14 amino acids. V lost 3 bases and J lost 9; bases outside the gene matches: 8. CDR1 is LNHDA, CDR2 SQIVND, per germline (reference sequence). Written as DNA, the CDR3 is TGTGCCAGTAGTATCCTCGACAGGGCCGGTGAGCAGTTCTTC. It codes for CASSILDRAGEQFF.

The genes are TRBV11-2 and TRBJ2-1, with TRBD1 matching over 7 bases. Germline lookup yields CDR1 SGHAT and CDR2 FQNNGV. This CDR3 contains 15 residues. The V segment lost 1 base and the J segment 3 bases; nucleotides outside the gene matches: 3. The CDR3 spells CASSLGGTDYNEQFF. The CDR3 bases are TGTGCCAGCAGCTTAGGGGGGACAGACTACAATGAGCAGTTCTTC. The complete variable domain, with remaining parts taken from reference TRBV11-2 and TRBJ2-1, reads EAGVAQSPRYKIIEKRQSVAFWCNPISGHATLYWYQQILGQGPKLLIQFQNNGVVDDSQLPKDRFSAERLKGVDSTLKIQPAKLEDSAVYLCASSLGGTDYNEQFFGPGTRLTVL.